These 27 T cell receptor beta chains share one sample of origin, sequenced in a study of immune characterization of retroperitoneal liposarcoma. TCRdb reanalysed the PCR reads using MiXCR and keeps one entry per CDR3 protein. The top ten clones hold around half of a sample with over a thousand distinct CDR3 sequences, 35% to 50% of them seen once. The sequencing input was tumor tissue. These receptors originate from a male donor with retroperitoneal liposarcoma.

The rearrangement links TRBV25-1 to TRBJ2-5; TRBD2 agrees at 7 bases. Germline trimming cut 4 bases from V and 11 bases from J; bases unmatched to any gene: 25. The CDR3 totals 18 residues. Germline V lookup: CDR1 MGHDK, CDR2 SYGVNS. The CDR3 DNA follows: TGTGCCAGCAGTGGCGGGAGATCCCCCGGGGAGCCCTACAATGAGCAGTACTTC. The encoded protein is CASSGGRSPGEPYNEQYF.

This chain connects TRBV27 to TRBJ2-2; D may be TRBD1 (5 bases). Deletions cut 6 bases from V and 8 bases from J, with 10 bases between. Looked up from germline, CDR1 is MNHEY and CDR2 is SMNVEV (reference sequence). The CDR3 is 12 amino acids. CDR3 nucleotides: TGTGCCAGCAGGGACACTTCTGGGGAGCTGTTTTTT. It encodes CASRDTSGELFF.

This clonotype is categorized as medium-sized (0.01 to 0.1%). This sequence joins TRBV7-2 and TRBJ2-1, with 9 bases fitting TRBD1. The J call may be faulty, since TRBJ2-5 better matches the DNA end. The CDR3 sequence is 16 residues long. Germline V gene sequence: CDR1 SGHTA, CDR2 FQGNSA. CDR3 in amino acids: CASSRTGVPQQETQYF. The CDR3 DNA reads as TGTGCCAGCAGCCGGACAGGGGTCCCCCAACAAGAGACCCAGTACTTC.

The J gene is TRBJ1-2, the V gene TRBV6-1, with 9 bases fitting TRBD1. CDR3 size: 14 residues. V shed 5 bases and J 7 bases; nucleotides not matched to a gene: 8. Per germline, CDR1 MNHNS and CDR2 SASEGT. Here the CDR3 reads CASSPQGAHFGYTF. The CDR3 DNA sequence: TGTGCCAGCAGTCCACAGGGGGCGCATTTTGGCTACACCTTC.

This chain joins TRBV11-3 and TRBJ2-5; 12 bases agree with TRBD2. CDR1 is SGHNT, CDR2 YENEEA, per germline. The J segment lost 5 bases and the V segment lost 6 bases, leaving 7 bases of the junction unmatched. The CDR3 length is 15 residues. The CDR3 DNA reads as TGTGCCAGCAGTCCAGGACTAGCGGGAAGGGAGACCCAGTACTTC. Translated, it gives CASSPGLAGRETQYF.

This clonotype was observed a handful of times. V and J are TRBV6-1 and TRBJ2-5; TRBD2 might be the D (5 bases). This CDR3 has 15 amino acids. Germline CDR1 reads MNHNS; CDR2 reads SASEGT. Trimming left V 6 bases short and J 9 bases short, with 23 bases between. CDR3 residues: CASSDHILQSGAQYF. The CDR3 bases are TGTGCCAGCAGCGACCACATACTGCAATCCGGGGCCCAGTACTTC.

This chain connects TRBV6-1 to TRBJ2-1, with D unclear. The J call may not be correct, given that the DNA end is closer to TRBJ2-7. CDR1 is MNHNS and CDR2 is SASEGT in the germline V gene. This CDR3 is built from 11 residues. In nucleotides, the CDR3 is TGTGCCAGCTCAGTAGTCTACGAGCAGTACTTC. Translating it yields CASSVVYEQYF.

The chain joins TRBV6-6 to TRBJ2-3, with 10 positions matching TRBD2. Trimming removed 5 bases from V and 1 base from J; junction bases left unmatched: 9. In germline, CDR1 is MNHNY, CDR2 SVGAGI (reference sequence). This CDR3 spans 17 amino acids. CDR3 residues: CASSDQPSGGGTDTQYF. For the CDR3, the DNA is TGTGCCAGCAGTGACCAACCCAGCGGGGGGGGCACAGATACGCAGTATTTT.

This clonotype is categorized as large. The chain carries TRBV6-1 and TRBJ2-1; 10 bases are a match to TRBD2. This CDR3 has 15 amino acids. V gave up 3 bases and J gave up 10 bases; unmatched junction bases: 9. The germline V gene encodes CDR1 MNHNS and CDR2 SASEGT. The DNA for the CDR3 is TGTGCCAGCAGTGAGGGACTAGCGATTCTTCCGGAGCAGTTCTTC. Translation: CASSEGLAILPEQFF.

CDR3 sequence: CASSLEAVGYNEQYF. The CDR3 nucleotides are TGTGCCAGCAGCTTAGAGGCCGTCGGATACAATGAGCAGTACTTC. The chain is built from TRBV7-6 and TRBJ2-1; D call uncertain. TRBJ2-7 explains the end of the DNA better; the J call may be wrong. The CDR3 runs 15 residues. Germline CDR1 SGHVS, CDR2 FNYEAQ.

This clonotype came up a few times. This sequence joins TRBV6-6 and TRBJ2-1, with D possibly being TRBD1 (6 bases). Trimming pared 0 bases from V and 4 bases from J, leaving 10 bases between. Germline V gene sequence: CDR1 MNHNY, CDR2 SVGAGI (reference sequence). This CDR3 has 15 residues. The CDR3 nucleotides read TGTGCCAGCAGTTACTCTACAGGGAAATACAATGAGCAGTTCTTC. Its protein product is CASSYSTGKYNEQFF.

This clonotype was counted once. V usage is TRBV6-1 and J usage is TRBJ2-5; 13 positions match TRBD2. The V and J ends lost 7 bases and 11 bases, in that order; junction bases with no gene match: 13. CDR3 size: 15 residues. In germline, CDR1 is MNHNS, CDR2 SASEGT. The CDR3 loop is CASTLRTSGSGGQYF. DNA for the CDR3: TGTGCCAGCACCCTAAGGACTAGCGGGAGTGGGGGGCAGTACTTC.

The chain has TRBV6-9 and TRBJ2-1; D may be TRBD1 (6 bases). The DNA end lines up better with TRBJ2-7; the J call may be wrong. The CDR3 runs to 13 residues. Germline assignment: CDR1 MNHGY and CDR2 SVAAGI. CDR3 nucleotide sequence: TGTGCCAGCAGTTACACAGGGAACTACGAGCAGTACTTC. Protein product: CASSYTGNYEQYF.

V and J are TRBV12-3 or TRBV12-4 and TRBJ2-1; the D gene is possibly TRBD2 (5 bases). The DNA end lines up better with TRBJ2-7; the J call may be wrong. CDR3 length: 14 residues. The CDR3 DNA reads TGTGCCAGCAGTAGGGAGCGAAGCTCCTACGAGCAGTACTTC. Translated, it gives CASSRERSSYEQYF.

V gene TRBV24-1 combines with J gene TRBJ2-1; 13 bases match TRBD2. This CDR3 is built from 12 residues. The germline V gene encodes CDR1 KGHDR and CDR2 SFDVKD. Losses at the gene ends were 10 bases for V and 8 bases for J; bases not matched to a gene: 1. CDR3 residues: CATGLAGYEQFF. CDR3 in DNA: TGTGCCACGGGACTAGCGGGATATGAGCAGTTCTTC.

The CDR3 DNA follows: TGTGCCAGCAGTGACGGACTAGCGGGACGCTCCTACGAGCAGTACTTC. Protein sequence: CASSDGLAGRSYEQYF. V and J are TRBV6-1 and TRBJ2-5; 12 bases are shared with TRBD2. The J call may be mistaken, given a closer DNA end match to TRBJ2-7. Germline V gene sequence: CDR1 MNHNS, CDR2 SASEGT. This CDR3 has 16 amino acids.

The genes are TRBV6-1 and TRBJ2-5; 11 bases are a match to TRBD1. The last part of the DNA fits TRBJ2-1 better; the J call may be wrong. Per the germline V gene, CDR1 is MNHNS and CDR2 is SASEGT. The CDR3 runs 14 residues. As DNA, the CDR3 is TGTGCCAGCAGCCGGACAGGGGGCCAGGAGACCCAGTTCTTC. Its translation is CASSRTGGQETQFF.

The V call is TRBV6-6, the J call TRBJ2-1, with TRBD2 as a possible D gene (6 bases). The end of the DNA fits TRBJ2-7 better, so the J call may be wrong. Germline values: CDR1 MNHNY, CDR2 SVGAGI (reference sequence). This CDR3 comprises 12 residues. CDR3 amino acids: CASREGSYEQYF. The CDR3 DNA reads TGTGCCAGCAGGGAGGGGAGCTACGAGCAGTACTTC.

This clonotype was seen more than once but under ten times. A clone one base away is much larger, so this may be a read error. V gene TRBV7-2 combines with J gene TRBJ2-1, with 9 bases aligning to TRBD1. Trimming cost V 5 bases and J 13 bases; bases outside gene matches: 18. The CDR3 totals 16 residues. Germline V CDR1 and CDR2: SGHTA, FQGNSA. For the CDR3, the DNA is TGTGCCAGCAGCCGGACAGGGGTCCCCCAACAAGAGACCCAGTTCTTC. Its translation is CASSRTGVPQQETQFF.

This clonotype was detected once. The gene calls are TRBV12-3 or TRBV12-4 and TRBJ2-1; maybe TRBD2 (5 bases). V shed 3 bases and J shed 10 bases, with 19 bases lying between them. CDR3 length: 15 amino acids. In DNA, the CDR3 is TGTGCCAGCAGTTTTAGCGCCTCTAAGCACTACGAGCAGTTCTTC. Amino acids: CASSFSASKHYEQFF.

The chain uses TRBV6-6 and TRBJ2-1, with no clear D. Trimming removed 10 bases at V and 4 bases at J, with 26 bases between. There are 17 residues in the CDR3. The germline V gene encodes CDR1 MNHNY and CDR2 SVGAGI (reference sequence). The CDR3 is CATAKTPGVWPYNEQFF. In DNA, the CDR3 is TGTGCCACCGCAAAAACCCCTGGGGTTTGGCCGTACAATGAGCAGTTCTTC.

In its sample, this clonotype ranks as large. V gene TRBV6-1 combines with J gene TRBJ2-1, with D possibly matching TRBD2 (7 bases). The germline V gene has CDR1 MNHNS and CDR2 SASEGT. This CDR3 comprises 15 residues. The ends were cut back, 4 bases at V and 10 bases at J, with 20 bases in the middle. CDR3 region: CASSARGGGYYEQFF. Here the CDR3 DNA reads TGTGCCAGCAGTGCCCGGGGAGGGGGTTACTACGAGCAGTTCTTC.

The chain has TRBV12-3 or TRBV12-4 and TRBJ1-2; D call uncertain. V shed 6 bases and J shed 2 bases, with 7 bases lying between them. This CDR3 comprises 12 residues. CDR3 loop: CASRETNYGYTF. CDR3 DNA sequence: TGTGCCAGCAGGGAGACGAACTATGGCTACACCTTC.

The genes are TRBV6-1 and TRBJ2-1; TRBD1 aligns across 7 bases. From germline, CDR1 is MNHNS and CDR2 SASEGT. The CDR3 is 14 residues long. The trim removed 4 bases at V and 13 bases at J, leaving 13 bases unmatched. DNA for the CDR3: TGTGCCAGCAGTGCGGGACAGATAAAAGAGACCCAGTTCTTC. Translated: CASSAGQIKETQFF.

Only a few counts were recorded for this clonotype. V gene TRBV7-2 combines with J gene TRBJ2-1, with a tentative D call TRBD1 (7 bases). Per the germline V gene, CDR1 is SGHTA and CDR2 is FQGNSA. This CDR3 contains 15 residues. The V and J ends lost 4 bases and 10 bases respectively, with 20 bases between them. CDR3 loop: CASSSTGWERAEQFF. The CDR3 DNA is TGTGCCAGCAGCTCGACAGGGTGGGAGCGGGCCGAGCAGTTCTTC.

J is TRBJ2-1 and V is TRBV7-2; 9 bases line up with TRBD2. The J call is uncertain, as TRBJ2-7 better fits the DNA end. The CDR3 totals 15 residues. In germline, CDR1 is SGHTA, CDR2 FQGNSA. This CDR3 is CASSLGSGRTNEQYF. CDR3 nucleotide sequence: TGTGCCAGCAGCTTAGGTAGCGGGAGAACGAATGAGCAGTACTTC.

By sample share, this clonotype is large (0.1 to 1%). The chain links TRBV6-6 to TRBJ2-5, with a tentative D call TRBD2 (6 bases). V was pared by 2 bases and J by 4 bases, with 20 bases between. This CDR3 contains 17 residues. Germline V gene lookup returns CDR1 MNHNY and CDR2 SVGAGI (reference sequence). In DNA form, the CDR3 reads TGTGCCAGCAGTTACGTTTCCCCCGCCTCGCGGGGAGAGACCCAGTACTTC. Protein sequence: CASSYVSPASRGETQYF.